The rows below give T cell receptor beta chains drawn from one sample of a study of T cell responses to AZD1222 COVID-19 vaccine. TCRdb's table, derived via immunoSEQ multiplex PCR, lists solely in-frame clones and lacks some. The profile covers some 90,000 clones, with 85% to 90% appearing a single time and around 5% taken by the ten largest. The input for sequencing was peripheral blood, taken 28 days after the second AZD1222 dose. Source of these receptors: an adult who received the AZD1222 COVID-19 vaccine. CDR3s include the opening cysteine and the closing phenylalanine or tryptophan. The D gene is left open where the match is weak. Clone size is shown for a subset of rows, as once, few, many or a class of expanded clone.

V	J	size	D	DNA	CDR3
TRBV19	TRBJ1-2	-	-	TGTGCCAGTAGTATAGGAGGGAACGTGCGTGGCTACACCTTC	CASSIGGNVRGYTF
TRBV19	TRBJ2-3	once	TRBD2	TGTGCCAGTAGTAGGGGGACTAGCGGGGGCGGATCAGATACGCAGTATTTT	CASSRGTSGGGSDTQYF
TRBV3-1/TRBV3-2	TRBJ2-1	-	TRBD2	TGTGCCAGCAGCCCCTTCCGACTAGCGGGACCTGAGCAGTTCTTC	CASSPFRLAGPEQFF
TRBV3-1/TRBV3-2	TRBJ1-6	-	-	TGTGCCAGCAGCCAAGTAACCGGGAGATATAATTCACCCCTCCACTTT	CASSQVTGRYNSPLHF
TRBV15	TRBJ2-5	-	TRBD2	TGTGCCACCAGCAGACCCGGGAGCGGGGGAAAGACCCAGTACTTC	CATSRPGSGGKTQYF
TRBV18	TRBJ2-2	-	TRBD1	TGTGCCAGCTCACCTAGGACAGGGGGCACCGGGGAGCTGTTTTTT	CASSPRTGGTGELFF
TRBV3-1/TRBV3-2	TRBJ1-1	-	-	TGTGCCAGCAGAGACACATTGAACACTGAAGCTTTCTTT	CASRDTLNTEAFF
TRBV3-1/TRBV3-2	TRBJ2-2	-	-	TGTGCCAGCAGCCAAGTTTCTAGGTGGCAAAACGGGGAGCTGTTTTTT	CASSQVSRWQNGELFF
TRBV7-9	TRBJ1-1	-	-	TGTGCCAGCAGCTTCCCCCTGGTTGGAACTGAAGCTTTCTTT	CASSFPLVGTEAFF
TRBV9	TRBJ2-3	-	TRBD1	TGTGCCAGCAGCGATCGGACAGGCCCGCAGTATTTT	CASSDRTGPQYF
TRBV12-5	TRBJ1-4	-	TRBD1	TGTGCTAGTGGTTCCTGGACAGGGGATGAAAAACTGTTTTTT	CASGSWTGDEKLFF
TRBV27	TRBJ2-1	few	TRBD1	TGTGCCAGCAGTCCGGACAGGGTTGGGAATGAGCAGTTCTTC	CASSPDRVGNEQFF